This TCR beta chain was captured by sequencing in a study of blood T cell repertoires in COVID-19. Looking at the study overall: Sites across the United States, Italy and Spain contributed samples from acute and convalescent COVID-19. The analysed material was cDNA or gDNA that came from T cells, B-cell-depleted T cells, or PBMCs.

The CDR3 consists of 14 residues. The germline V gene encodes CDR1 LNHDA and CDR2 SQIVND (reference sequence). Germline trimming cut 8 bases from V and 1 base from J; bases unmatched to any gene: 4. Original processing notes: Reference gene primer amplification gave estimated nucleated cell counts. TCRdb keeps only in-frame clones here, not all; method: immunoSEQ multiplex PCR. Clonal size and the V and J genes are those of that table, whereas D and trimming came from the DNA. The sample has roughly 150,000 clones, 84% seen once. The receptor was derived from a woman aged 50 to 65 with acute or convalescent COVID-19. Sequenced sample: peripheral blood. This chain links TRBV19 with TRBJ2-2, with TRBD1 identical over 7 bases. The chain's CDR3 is CASSTGRNTGELFF. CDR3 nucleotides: TGTGCCAGTTCGACAGGGAGGAACACCGGGGAGCTGTTTTTT.